The 20 T cell receptor beta chains listed next were all sequenced from one sample in a study of blood T cell repertoires in COVID-19. Assay used: immunoSEQ multiplex PCR; TCRdb lists only in-frame clones, some missing. The table includes about 160,000 clones, over 80% detected once. Sequenced: peripheral blood. These TCRs come from a man aged 30 to 39 with COVID-19, enrolled during active disease.

The chain's CDR3 is CASSFRDRGSGYTF. The DNA for the CDR3 is TGTGCCAGCAGTTTCCGGGACAGGGGTTCTGGCTACACCTTC. The chain combines TRBV27 with TRBJ1-2; 10 bases line up with TRBD1. In germline, CDR1 is MNHEY, CDR2 SMNVEV (reference sequence). The ends lost 3 bases at V and 7 bases at J; junction bases unmatched: 5. The CDR3 totals 14 residues.

The chain carries TRBV19 and TRBJ2-7; 8 nucleotides line up with TRBD1. Germline V CDR1 and CDR2: LNHDA, SQIVND (reference sequence). This CDR3 has 13 amino acids. J gave up 4 bases and V 4 bases, and 3 bases lay outside the gene matches. The CDR3 is CASSRDRRYEQYF. The CDR3 bases are TGTGCCAGTAGTAGGGACAGGAGGTACGAGCAGTACTTC.

V is TRBV9 and J is TRBJ2-1; TRBD2 might be the D (5 bases). Germline-derived CDR1 and CDR2 are SGDLS and YYNGEE. The V end lost 0 bases, the J end lost 4 bases, and 14 bases lay between the germline ends. The CDR3 is made up of 16 amino acids. This CDR3 is CASSVGMVASYNEQFF. The CDR3 nucleotides read TGTGCCAGCAGCGTAGGGATGGTAGCGTCGTACAATGAGCAGTTCTTC.

J is TRBJ1-5 and V is TRBV6-2 or TRBV6-3; D not resolved. V lost 3 bases to trimming and J lost 5 bases, with 8 bases between them. The germline V gene encodes CDR1 MNHEY and CDR2 SVGEGT. The CDR3 runs 13 residues. CDR3 residues: CASSYPSDQPQHF. CDR3 coding DNA: TGTGCCAGCAGTTATCCGTCCGATCAGCCCCAGCATTTT.

This sequence joins TRBV5-1 and TRBJ1-4; TRBD1 aligns across 7 bases. Germline assignment: CDR1 SGHRS and CDR2 YFSETQ. There are 15 residues in the CDR3. J lost 0 bases, V lost 4 bases, and 3 bases had no gene match. The CDR3 coding sequence is TGCGCCAGCAGCCGGGGACAGACAACTAATGAAAAACTGTTTTTT. Translation: CASSRGQTTNEKLFF.

The CDR3 loop reads CASSFLQGSYQPQHF. The CDR3 nucleotides are TGTGCCAGCAGTTTCTTACAGGGGTCATATCAGCCCCAGCATTTT. The chain carries TRBV28 and TRBJ1-5; the match to TRBD1 covers 7 bases. The CDR3 is made up of 15 amino acids. CDR1 MDHEN and CDR2 SYDVKM come from the germline V gene. V dropped 3 bases and J dropped 5; count of bases not matched to a gene: 7.

The genes are TRBV5-1 and TRBJ2-7; 10 bases line up with TRBD1. There are 14 residues in the CDR3. Germline CDR1 reads SGHRS; CDR2 reads YFSETQ. The V gene end was trimmed by 7 bases and the J gene end by 2 bases; junction bases not matched to a gene: 6. The CDR3, as DNA: TGCGCCAGCGGCCCGGGACAGGGGACCTACGAGCAGTACTTC. Translated, it gives CASGPGQGTYEQYF.

The rearrangement uses TRBV18 and TRBJ2-7; 10 nucleotides agree with TRBD1. Germline V gene sequence: CDR1 KGHSH, CDR2 LQKENI. This CDR3 is 15 amino acids long. V trimming: 5 bases; J trimming: 5 bases; junction bases outside the gene matches: 9. The chain's CDR3 is CASSSAGQGGNEQYF. The CDR3 DNA sequence: TGTGCCAGCTCATCCGCAGGACAGGGGGGTAACGAGCAGTACTTC.

The V gene is TRBV6-5, the J gene TRBJ2-3; tentatively, D is TRBD1 (6 bases). Germline V gene sequence: CDR1 MNHEY, CDR2 SVGAGI. The ends were cut back, 0 bases at V and 5 bases at J, with 15 bases in the middle. The CDR3 length is 16 residues. CDR3 region: CASSYSIQGSGDTQYF. The CDR3, as DNA: TGTGCCAGCAGTTACTCGATCCAGGGGTCCGGAGATACGCAGTATTTT.

This rearrangement joins TRBV7-2 to TRBJ1-2, with 8 positions matching TRBD1. CDR3 length equals 16 residues. Germline assignment: CDR1 SGHTA and CDR2 FQGNSA. J was trimmed by 2 bases and V by 5 bases; bases with no gene match: 10. The chain's CDR3 is CASSRAPGTGNYGYTF. As DNA, the CDR3 is TGTGCCAGCAGCCGCGCCCCCGGGACAGGAAACTATGGCTACACCTTC. The variable domain in full, with the rest retrieved from reference TRBV7-2 and TRBJ1-2, is GAGVSQSPSNKVTEKGKDVELRCDPISGHTALYWYRQSLGQGLEFLIYFQGNSAPDKSGLPSDRFSAERTGGSVSTLTIQRTQQEDSAVYLCASSRAPGTGNYGYTFGSGTRLTVV.

V is TRBV27 and J is TRBJ2-1; TRBD1 aligns across 9 bases. This CDR3 has 16 residues. The germline gives CDR1 MNHEY, CDR2 SMNVEV (reference sequence). With 5 bases clipped from V and 6 bases from J, the junction kept 11 bases outside the gene matches. CDR3 loop: CASSPPRDRARNEQFF. Written as DNA, the CDR3 is TGTGCCAGCAGTCCTCCCCGGGACAGGGCGCGCAATGAGCAGTTCTTC.

The rearrangement joins TRBV25-1 to TRBJ2-3; the D is unclear. Deletions cut 3 bases from V and 6 bases from J, with 10 bases between. This CDR3 has 13 residues. Looked up from germline, CDR1 is MGHDK and CDR2 is SYGVNS. Here the CDR3 DNA reads TGTGCCAGCAGTGATCCACAGAGTGATACGCAGTATTTT. It is translated as CASSDPQSDTQYF.

The rearrangement links TRBV28 to TRBJ1-1, with D possibly being TRBD1 (6 bases). CDR1 is MDHEN and CDR2 is SYDVKM in the germline V gene. The CDR3 has 14 amino acids. V lost 9 bases, J lost 1 base, and 15 bases lay in between. The CDR3 here is CASTRQDTNTEAFF. CDR3 DNA: TGTGCCAGTACTAGACAGGATACGAACACTGAAGCTTTCTTT. The whole variable domain, remainder taken from reference TRBV28 and TRBJ1-1, is DVKVTQSSRYLVKRTGEKVFLECVQDMDHENMFWYRQDPGLGLRLIYFSYDVKMKEKGDIPEGYSVSREKKERFSLILESASTNQTSMYLCASTRQDTNTEAFFGQGTRLTVV.

The chain uses TRBV15 and TRBJ1-2; a possible D gene is TRBD1 (5 bases). V lost 0 bases and J lost 0, with 5 bases in between. Germline V gene lookup returns CDR1 LNHNV and CDR2 YYDKDF (reference sequence). The CDR3 loop spans 14 amino acids. Here the CDR3 DNA reads TGTGCCACCAGCAGAGACAGGGCTAACTATGGCTACACCTTC. This translates into CATSRDRANYGYTF.

The chain combines TRBV18 with TRBJ2-5; 9 positions match TRBD1. This CDR3 contains 14 residues. V lost 2 bases to trimming and J lost 2 bases; unmatched junction nucleotides: 0. Germline lookup yields CDR1 KGHSH and CDR2 LQKENI. CDR3 region: CASSPGTGQETQYF. As DNA, the CDR3 is TGTGCCAGCTCACCAGGGACAGGGCAAGAGACCCAGTACTTC.

The chain has TRBV24-1 and TRBJ2-5; TRBD2 might be the D (7 bases). The CDR3 totals 15 residues. The V gene's germline CDR1 is KGHDR and CDR2 SFDVKD. V was cut by 1 base and J by 4 bases, with 12 bases left in between. CDR3 in DNA: TGTGCCACCAGTGATTTCCGGGGGGCTGGAGAGACCCAGTACTTC. Its protein is CATSDFRGAGETQYF.

The V gene is TRBV5-8, the J gene TRBJ2-3; possible D gene TRBD1, 6 bases. The germline gives CDR1 SGHTS, CDR2 YDEGEE. The length of the CDR3 is 15 residues. V dropped 3 bases and J dropped 4 bases, with 15 bases sitting between them. The CDR3 nucleotides read TGTGCCAGCAGCTCCCCGTGGGGGCTCCCAGATACGCAGTATTTT. Its translation: CASSSPWGLPDTQYF.

This clone was seen a few times. This chain joins TRBV27 and TRBJ2-1; 7 bases agree with TRBD2. V lost 8 bases, J lost 4 bases, and 8 bases stayed unmatched. CDR3 length: 14 residues. CDR1 is MNHEY, CDR2 SMNVEV, per germline (reference sequence). DNA for the CDR3: TGTGCCAGCGAAAAGCGGGACCCTTACAATGAGCAGTTCTTC. Its translation: CASEKRDPYNEQFF.

Here the CDR3 reads CASGLGQGGHEQYF. The CDR3 nucleotides read TGTGCTAGTGGTTTGGGCCAGGGGGGCCACGAGCAGTACTTC. J is TRBJ2-7 and V is TRBV12-5; tentative D call: TRBD1 (7 bases). There are 14 residues in the CDR3. Looked up from germline, CDR1 is LGHNT and CDR2 is FRNRAP. Trimming took 1 base from V and 5 from J, leaving 12 bases between them.

The chain joins TRBV13 to TRBJ1-1, with D hard to call. With 0 bases removed from V and 9 bases from J, the gap between germline ends came to 11 bases. CDR1 PRHDT and CDR2 FYEKMQ come from the germline V gene (reference sequence). The length of the CDR3 is 13 residues. The CDR3 reads CASSLGREPKAFF. DNA of the CDR3: TGTGCCAGCAGCTTAGGGAGGGAGCCCAAAGCTTTCTTT.